This paragraph reports one TCR beta chain. No antigen is known for it. Original processing notes: CDR3 differences across clinicopathological groups were used to build a distant-metastasis classifier for papillary thyroid cancer. TCRdb re-clonotyped the PCR reads through MiXCR. The V and J calls were determined by TCRdb, not by the authors. The sample has around 6,600 clones, about 30% seen once. The source of the sample is a study of metastatic and nonmetastatic thyroid tumors. As for the study in general: Blood and tumor or nodule tissue repertoires from malignant and benign thyroid patients were compared. Study-wide points: Reports indicated that malignant thyroid tumors showed significantly higher TCR beta diversity than benign nodules did, in blood and tumor.

Patients were all untreated before their thyroid surgery. This TCR was recovered from a male donor with papillary thyroid cancer or a benign thyroid nodule (not recorded which). Some clones in this sample may be carry-over from other donors' samples. Specimen: adjacent normal tissue.

CDR3 amino acids: CASSGTSALTFTGELFF. The CDR3 coding sequence is TGTGCCAGCAGTGGTACTAGCGCACTTACATTCACCGGGGAGCTGTTTTTT. The rearrangement links TRBV2 to TRBJ2-2; 7 bases are a match to TRBD2. V shed 4 bases and J 4 bases; nucleotides not matched to a gene: 12. The germline gives CDR1 SNHLY, CDR2 FYNNEI. The CDR3 is 17 residues long.